Presented here are 14 T cell receptor beta chains from one specimen sequenced in a study of T cell repertoires in cytomegalovirus infection. TCRdb re-called the reads with MiXCR, one entry per CDR3 protein. The sample records approximately 76,000 distinct CDR3 sequences, roughly a quarter being singletons. No antigen has been assigned to these receptors. The sequencing here drew on CD8+ T cells from cultured PBMCs, taken from culture after CMV antigen stimulation. These receptors were obtained from a human donor in good health (CMV status not recorded). Some clones in this sample may be carry-over from other donors' samples.

The J gene is TRBJ1-5, the V gene TRBV2; no clear D gene. Trimming took 2 bases from V and 9 from J, leaving 8 bases between them. CDR1 and CDR2 (germline): SNHLY, FYNNEI. The CDR3 sequence is 12 residues long. The CDR3 is CASSEPGGPQHF. CDR3 coding DNA: TGTGCCAGCAGTGAACCCGGTGGGCCCCAGCATTTT.

This clonotype was picked up many times. The rearrangement joins TRBV6-1 to TRBJ2-5; 8 bases align to TRBD1. Germline CDR1 MNHNS, CDR2 SASEGT. This CDR3 has 17 amino acids. With V trimmed by 2 bases and J by 1 base, 9 bases remained unmatched. The CDR3 DNA reads as TGTGCCAGCAGTGAACAGGGACAGGATTTCTTCCAAGAGACCCAGTACTTC. This gives the protein CASSEQGQDFFQETQYF.

Only a few counts were recorded for this clonotype. This sequence joins TRBV20-1 and TRBJ2-7; 7 positions agree with TRBD1. The CDR3 totals 12 residues. With V trimmed by 2 bases and J by 8 bases, 6 bases remained unmatched. Germline CDR1 reads DFQATT; CDR2 reads SNEGSKA (reference sequence). The CDR3 bases are TGCAGTGCTAGACAGGGGGATATGAAGCAGTACTTC. Amino acids: CSARQGDMKQYF.

This clonotype was found many times. V gene TRBV12-3 or TRBV12-4 combines with J gene TRBJ2-2; no clear D. Trimming removed 3 bases at V and 6 bases at J, with 17 bases between. The CDR3 runs to 16 residues. The CDR3 DNA follows: TGTGCCAGCAGTTTTAGTTCGGACGGGCGAGCCGGGGAGCTGTTTTTT. Protein sequence: CASSFSSDGRAGELFF.

This chain joins TRBV7-9 and TRBJ1-5; D is possibly TRBD1 (6 bases). The CDR3 has 15 residues. V lost 1 base to trimming and J lost 6 bases, with 13 bases between them. In germline, CDR1 is SEHNR, CDR2 FQNEAQ (reference sequence). CDR3 protein: CASSLEGGSGQPQHF. The CDR3 bases are TGTGCCAGCAGCTTAGAAGGGGGGTCAGGTCAGCCCCAGCATTTT.

This clonotype was counted many times. The chain combines TRBV12-3 or TRBV12-4 with TRBJ2-1, with D perhaps matching TRBD1 (5 bases). The CDR3 has 13 amino acids. Trimming pared 2 bases from V and 4 bases from J, leaving 6 bases between. This CDR3 reads CASSLQGYNEQFF. CDR3 coding DNA: TGTGCCAGCAGTTTACAGGGTTACAATGAGCAGTTCTTC.

This sequence joins TRBV14 and TRBJ1-1, with D tentatively TRBD1 (5 bases). V gave up 0 bases and J gave up 3 bases, with 11 bases separating them. Germline V gene sequence: CDR1 SGHDN, CDR2 FVKESK. This CDR3 has 15 amino acids. The CDR3 reads CASSQDRGWDTEAFF. The CDR3 nucleotides read TGTGCCAGCAGCCAAGATCGGGGCTGGGACACTGAAGCTTTCTTT.

The V and J genes are TRBV7-9 and TRBJ2-7; D is unclear. CDR1 is SEHNR, CDR2 FQNEAQ, per germline (reference sequence). V lost 4 bases and J 2 bases, leaving 12 bases between the germline ends. This CDR3 comprises 14 residues. The DNA of the CDR3 is TGTGCCAGCAGCTCAGTGGATGGGGCCTACGAGCAGTACTTC. Its protein is CASSSVDGAYEQYF.

The rearrangement joins TRBV27 to TRBJ2-3; D is perhaps TRBD2 (6 bases). Germline lookup yields CDR1 MNHEY and CDR2 SMNVEV (reference sequence). The CDR3 loop spans 16 amino acids. Trimming took off 5 bases at V and 2 bases at J, with 17 bases between the two ends. The CDR3 nucleotides read TGTGCCAGCAGTCTGCAGAGAGCGGGCCACACAGATACGCAGTATTTT. Protein product: CASSLQRAGHTDTQYF.

This clonotype was counted many times. The chain couples TRBV11-2 to TRBJ2-7; 8 bases are shared with TRBD1. The CDR3 contains 14 residues. From germline, CDR1 is SGHAT and CDR2 FQNNGV. Trimming removed 1 base from V and 5 bases from J; junction bases left unmatched: 4. CDR3 protein: CASSLVADRDEQYF. CDR3 nucleotide sequence: TGTGCCAGCAGCTTAGTCGCGGACAGGGACGAGCAGTACTTC.

Details on this clonotype: This may arise from a read error, as a much more abundant clone is one base away. The gene calls are TRBV7-9 and TRBJ2-2; D assignment may be TRBD1 or TRBD2 (5 bases each). CDR1 and CDR2 (germline): SEHNR, FQNEAQ (reference sequence). CDR3 length: 13 amino acids. CDR3 DNA: TGTGACACCGGGACGGTGAACACCGGGGAGCTGTTTTTT. This gives the protein CDTGTVNTGELFF. Looking up the rest from reference TRBV7-9 and TRBJ2-2 gives the full variable domain: DTGVSQNPRHKITKRGQNVTFRCDPISEHNRLYWYRQTLGQGPEFLTYFQNEAQLEKSRLLSDRFSAERPKGSFSTLEIQRTEQGDSAMYLCDTGTVNTGELFFGEGSRLTVL.

This chain joins TRBV9 and TRBJ2-7, with a weak D call TRBD1 (6 bases). This CDR3 comprises 16 residues. Germline V gene lookup returns CDR1 SGDLS and CDR2 YYNGEE. V was shortened by 0 bases and J by 0 bases, with 13 bases between the two germline ends. The CDR3 protein is CASSVALGASSYEQYF. DNA of the CDR3: TGTGCCAGCAGCGTAGCTCTGGGGGCGAGCTCCTACGAGCAGTACTTC.

This clonotype has a count of ten or more. The chain couples TRBV7-6 to TRBJ2-3; 10 bases are a match to TRBD2. With V trimmed by 5 bases and J by 2 bases, 10 bases remained unmatched. The CDR3 has 17 residues. Germline V gene data show CDR1 as SGHVS and CDR2 as FNYEAQ. CDR3 sequence (DNA): TGTGCCAGCAGCCGTCACAAAGCGGGGGGGTCCACAGATACGCAGTATTTT. Its translation is CASSRHKAGGSTDTQYF. The full variable domain, completed using reference TRBV7-6 and TRBJ2-3, is GAGVSQSPRYKVTKRGQDVALRCDPISGHVSLYWYRQALGQGPEFLTYFNYEAQQDKSGLPNDRFSAERPEGSISTLTIQRTEQRDSAMYRCASSRHKAGGSTDTQYFGPGTRLTVL.

Many counts were recorded for this clonotype. The gene calls are TRBV7-6 and TRBJ2-1; 10 positions agree with TRBD2. The germline gives CDR1 SGHVS, CDR2 FNYEAQ. This CDR3 contains 16 residues. J gave up 6 bases and V 1 base, and 6 bases lay outside the gene matches. CDR3 nucleotide sequence: TGTGCCAGCAGCTTAGATCGTAGCGGGGGGACCAATGAGCAGTTCTTC. Its protein is CASSLDRSGGTNEQFF.